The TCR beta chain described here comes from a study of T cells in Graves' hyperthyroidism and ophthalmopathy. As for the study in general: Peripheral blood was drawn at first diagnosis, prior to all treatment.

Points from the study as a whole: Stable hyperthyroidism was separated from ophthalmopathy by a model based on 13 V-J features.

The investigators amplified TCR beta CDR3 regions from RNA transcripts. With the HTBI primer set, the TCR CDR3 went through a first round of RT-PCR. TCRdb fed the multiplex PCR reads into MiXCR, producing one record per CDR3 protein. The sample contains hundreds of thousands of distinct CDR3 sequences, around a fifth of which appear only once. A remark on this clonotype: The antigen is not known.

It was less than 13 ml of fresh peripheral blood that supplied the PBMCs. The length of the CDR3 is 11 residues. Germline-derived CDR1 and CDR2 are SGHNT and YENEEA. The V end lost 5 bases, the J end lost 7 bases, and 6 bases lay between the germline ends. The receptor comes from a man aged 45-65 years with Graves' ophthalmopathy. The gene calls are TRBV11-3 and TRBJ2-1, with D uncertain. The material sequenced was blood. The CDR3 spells CASSRSNEQFF. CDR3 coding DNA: TGTGCCAGCAGCCGAAGTAATGAGCAGTTCTTC.